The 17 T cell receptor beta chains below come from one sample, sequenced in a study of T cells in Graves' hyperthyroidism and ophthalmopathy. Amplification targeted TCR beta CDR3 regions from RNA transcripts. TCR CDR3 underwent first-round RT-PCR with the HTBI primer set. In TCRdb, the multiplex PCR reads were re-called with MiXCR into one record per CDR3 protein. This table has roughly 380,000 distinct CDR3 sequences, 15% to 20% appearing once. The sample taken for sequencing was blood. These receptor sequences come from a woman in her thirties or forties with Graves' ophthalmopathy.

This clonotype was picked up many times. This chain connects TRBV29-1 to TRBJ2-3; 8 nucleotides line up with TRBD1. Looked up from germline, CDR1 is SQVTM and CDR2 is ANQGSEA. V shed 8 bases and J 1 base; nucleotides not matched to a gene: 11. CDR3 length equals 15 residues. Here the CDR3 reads CSTNQWDRRTDTQYF. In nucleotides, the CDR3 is TGCAGCACTAATCAATGGGACAGGCGCACAGATACGCAGTATTTT.

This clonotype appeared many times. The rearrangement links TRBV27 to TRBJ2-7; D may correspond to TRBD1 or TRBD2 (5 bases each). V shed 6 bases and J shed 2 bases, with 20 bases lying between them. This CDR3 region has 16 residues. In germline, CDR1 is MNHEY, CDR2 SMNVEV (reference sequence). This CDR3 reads CASSPHRDATPYEQYF. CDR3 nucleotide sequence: TGTGCCAGCAGCCCCCACCGGGACGCAACTCCCTACGAGCAGTACTTC.

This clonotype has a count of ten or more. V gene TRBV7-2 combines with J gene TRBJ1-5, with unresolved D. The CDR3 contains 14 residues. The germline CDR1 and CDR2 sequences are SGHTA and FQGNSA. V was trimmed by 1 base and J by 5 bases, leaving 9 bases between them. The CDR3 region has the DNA TGTGCCAGCAGCTTAGAAAGGCGGGATCAGCCCCAGCATTTT. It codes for CASSLERRDQPQHF.

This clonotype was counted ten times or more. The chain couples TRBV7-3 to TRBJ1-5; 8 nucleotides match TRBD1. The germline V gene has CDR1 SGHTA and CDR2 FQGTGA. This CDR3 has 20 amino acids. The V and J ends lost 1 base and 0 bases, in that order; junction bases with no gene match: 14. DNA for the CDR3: TGTGCCAGCAGCTTAAAGGGGAAGGACAGGGTGAACTATAGCAATCAGCCCCAGCATTTT. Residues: CASSLKGKDRVNYSNQPQHF. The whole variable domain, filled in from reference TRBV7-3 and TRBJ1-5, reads GAGVSQTPSNKVTEKGKYVELRCDPISGHTALYWYRQSLGQGPEFLIYFQGTGAADDSGLPNDRFFAVRPEGSVSTLKIQRTERGDSAVYLCASSLKGKDRVNYSNQPQHFGDGTRLSIL.

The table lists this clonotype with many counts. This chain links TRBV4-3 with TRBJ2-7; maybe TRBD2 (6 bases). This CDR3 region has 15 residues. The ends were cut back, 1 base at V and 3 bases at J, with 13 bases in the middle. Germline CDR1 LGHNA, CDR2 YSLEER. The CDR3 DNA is TGCGCCAGCAGCCAAGGCCGGGACTCATTCTACGAGCAGTACTTC. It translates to CASSQGRDSFYEQYF.

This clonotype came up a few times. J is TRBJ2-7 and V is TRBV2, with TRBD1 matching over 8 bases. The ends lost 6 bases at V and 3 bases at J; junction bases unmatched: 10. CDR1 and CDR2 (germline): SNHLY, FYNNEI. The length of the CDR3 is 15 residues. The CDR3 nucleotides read TGTGCCAGCAGGGACCCAGGCAGGGGGCTCTACGAGCAGTACTTC. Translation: CASRDPGRGLYEQYF.

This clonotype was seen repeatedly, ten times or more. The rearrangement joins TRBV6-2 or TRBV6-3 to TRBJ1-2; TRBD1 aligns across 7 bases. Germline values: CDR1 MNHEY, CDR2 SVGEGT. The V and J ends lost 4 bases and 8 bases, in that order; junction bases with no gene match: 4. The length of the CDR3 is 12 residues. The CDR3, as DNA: TGTGCCAGCAGTTCCGGGACAGTCGGCTACACCTTC. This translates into CASSSGTVGYTF.

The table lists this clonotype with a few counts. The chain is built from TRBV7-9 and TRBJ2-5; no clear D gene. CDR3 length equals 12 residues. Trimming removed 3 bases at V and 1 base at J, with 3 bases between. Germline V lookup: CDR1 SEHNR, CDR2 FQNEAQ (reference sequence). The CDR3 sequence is CASSFLQETQYF. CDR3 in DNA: TGTGCCAGCAGCTTCCTCCAAGAGACCCAGTACTTC.

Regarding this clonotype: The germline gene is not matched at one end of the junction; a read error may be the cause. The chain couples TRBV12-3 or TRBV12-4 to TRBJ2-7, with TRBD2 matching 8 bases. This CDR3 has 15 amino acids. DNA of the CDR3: TGTGCCAGCAGCCCTCCAGAGGGCGGGAGGCGGGGCCGACACTTC. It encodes CASSPPEGGRRGRHF.

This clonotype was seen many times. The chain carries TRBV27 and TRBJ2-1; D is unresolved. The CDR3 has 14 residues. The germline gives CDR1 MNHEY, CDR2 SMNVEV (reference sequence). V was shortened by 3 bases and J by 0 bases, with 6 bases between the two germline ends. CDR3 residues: CASSFLSSYNEQFF. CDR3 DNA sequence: TGTGCCAGCAGTTTCCTGAGCTCCTACAATGAGCAGTTCTTC.

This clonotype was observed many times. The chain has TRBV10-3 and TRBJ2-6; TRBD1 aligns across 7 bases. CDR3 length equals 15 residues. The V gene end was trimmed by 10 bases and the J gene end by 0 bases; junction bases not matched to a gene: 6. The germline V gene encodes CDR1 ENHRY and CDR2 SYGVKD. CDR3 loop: CATDRAPSGANVLTF. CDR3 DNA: TGTGCCACCGACAGGGCCCCCTCTGGGGCCAACGTCCTGACTTTC.

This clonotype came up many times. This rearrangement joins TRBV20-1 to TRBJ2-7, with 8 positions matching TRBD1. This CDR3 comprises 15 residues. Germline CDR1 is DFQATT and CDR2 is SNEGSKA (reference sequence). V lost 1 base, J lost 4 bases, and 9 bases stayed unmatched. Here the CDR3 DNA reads TGCAGTGCTAGAGGGTTCGGACAGGGTGTGTACGAGCAGTACTTC. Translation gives CSARGFGQGVYEQYF.

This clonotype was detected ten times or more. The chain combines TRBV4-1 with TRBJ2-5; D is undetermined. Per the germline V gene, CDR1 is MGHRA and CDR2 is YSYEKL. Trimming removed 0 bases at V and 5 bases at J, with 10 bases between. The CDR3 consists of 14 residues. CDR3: CASSQESLWETQYF. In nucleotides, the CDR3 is TGCGCCAGCAGCCAAGAGTCCCTATGGGAGACCCAGTACTTC.

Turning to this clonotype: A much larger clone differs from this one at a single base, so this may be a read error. CDR3 protein: CASSLWGGCNQPQHF. DNA for the CDR3: TGTGCCAGCAGCTTATGGGGGGGATGCAATCAGCCCCAGCATTTT. This sequence joins TRBV7-2 and TRBJ1-5; D is possibly TRBD1 (5 bases). Germline V lookup: CDR1 SGHTA, CDR2 FQGNSA. The germline V and J ends were trimmed by 2 bases and 2 bases, with 10 bases remaining between them. This CDR3 is 15 amino acids long.

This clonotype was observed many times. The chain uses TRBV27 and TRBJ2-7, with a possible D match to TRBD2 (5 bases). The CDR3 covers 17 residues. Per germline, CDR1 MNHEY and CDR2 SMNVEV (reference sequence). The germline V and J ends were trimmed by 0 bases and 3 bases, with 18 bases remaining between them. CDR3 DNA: TGTGCCAGCAGTTTATCCGCGGGCTCCTCTATCTTCTACGAGCAGTACTTC. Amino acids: CASSLSAGSSIFYEQYF.

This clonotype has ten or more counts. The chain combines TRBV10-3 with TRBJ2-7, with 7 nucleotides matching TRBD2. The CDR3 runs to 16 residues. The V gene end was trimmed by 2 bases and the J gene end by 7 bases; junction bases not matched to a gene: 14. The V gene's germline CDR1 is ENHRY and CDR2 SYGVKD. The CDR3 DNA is TGTGCCATCAGTGAGCCCTATTTGCGGGAGCCCAGGGAGCAGTACTTC. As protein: CAISEPYLREPREQYF.

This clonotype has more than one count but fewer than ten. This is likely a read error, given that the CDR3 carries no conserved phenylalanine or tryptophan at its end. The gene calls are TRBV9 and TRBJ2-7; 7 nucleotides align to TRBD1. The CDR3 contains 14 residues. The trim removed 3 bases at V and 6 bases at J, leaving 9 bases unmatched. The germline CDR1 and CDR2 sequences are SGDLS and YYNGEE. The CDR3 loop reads CASSEGTAPVEQYY. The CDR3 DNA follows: TGTGCCAGCAGCGAGGGGACAGCTCCTGTCGAGCAGTACTAC.